A single T cell receptor beta chain is shown here with its context. These data are taken from a study of blood T cell repertoires in COVID-19. Looking at the study overall: There were acute and convalescent COVID-19 samples, and they came from the United States, Italy and Spain.

Residents of about two dozen US areas, aged roughly 18 to 89 years, made up the participants. The study assigned cohorts using participant-reported clinical history. Losses at the gene ends were 3 bases for V and 5 bases for J; bases not matched to a gene: 11. The germline CDR1 and CDR2 sequences are KGHDR and SFDVKD. The CDR3 has 17 amino acids. Authors' processing steps: Using reference gene primer amplification, nucleated cell counts were estimated. Method: immunoSEQ multiplex PCR; TCRdb's copy keeps in-frame clones and lacks some. V and J calls and clone size follow that table, whereas D and trimming were derived from the DNA. The sample has roughly 380,000 clones, more than 85% seen once.

Sample: PBMCs or T cells enriched from blood (not recorded which). The rearrangement joins TRBV24-1 to TRBJ2-1, with 8 bases fitting TRBD1. The clonotype originates from a woman in her 30s who had recovered from COVID-19. Here the CDR3 reads CATSDPPPGGFDNEQFF. CDR3 nucleotides: TGTGCCACCAGTGATCCGCCCCCAGGGGGCTTTGACAATGAGCAGTTCTTC.